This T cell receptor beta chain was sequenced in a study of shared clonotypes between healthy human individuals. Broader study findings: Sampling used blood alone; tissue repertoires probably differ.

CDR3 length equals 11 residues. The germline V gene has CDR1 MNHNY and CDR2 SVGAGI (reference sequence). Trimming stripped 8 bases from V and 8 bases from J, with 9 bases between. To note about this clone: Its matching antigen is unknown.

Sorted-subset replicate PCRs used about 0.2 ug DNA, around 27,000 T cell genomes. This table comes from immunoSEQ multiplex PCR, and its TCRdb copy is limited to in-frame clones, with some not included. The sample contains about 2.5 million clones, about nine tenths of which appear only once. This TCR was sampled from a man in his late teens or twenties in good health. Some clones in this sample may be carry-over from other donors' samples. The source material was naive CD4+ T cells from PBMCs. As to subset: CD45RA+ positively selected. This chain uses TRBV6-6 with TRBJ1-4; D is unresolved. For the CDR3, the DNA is TGTGCCAGCGCGATCCGAGAAAAACTGTTTTTT. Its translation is CASAIREKLFF.